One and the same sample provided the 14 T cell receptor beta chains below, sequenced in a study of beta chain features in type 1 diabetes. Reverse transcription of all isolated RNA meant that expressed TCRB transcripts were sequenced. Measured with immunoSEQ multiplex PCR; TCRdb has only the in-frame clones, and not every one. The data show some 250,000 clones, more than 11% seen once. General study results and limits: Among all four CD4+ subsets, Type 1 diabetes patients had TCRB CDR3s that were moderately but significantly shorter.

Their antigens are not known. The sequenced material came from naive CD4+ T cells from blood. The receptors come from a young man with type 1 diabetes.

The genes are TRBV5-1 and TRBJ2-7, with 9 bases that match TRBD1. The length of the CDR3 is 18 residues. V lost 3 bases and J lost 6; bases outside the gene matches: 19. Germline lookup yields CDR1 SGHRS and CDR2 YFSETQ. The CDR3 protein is CASSSGRRPGQGTSEQYF. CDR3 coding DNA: TGCGCCAGCAGCTCGGGAAGACGGCCGGGACAGGGTACGTCCGAGCAGTACTTC.

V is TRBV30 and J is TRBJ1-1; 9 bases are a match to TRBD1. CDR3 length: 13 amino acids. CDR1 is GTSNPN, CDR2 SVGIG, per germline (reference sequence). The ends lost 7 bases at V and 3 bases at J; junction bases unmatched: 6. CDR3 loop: CAFTQGAYTEAFF. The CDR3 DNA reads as TGTGCCTTTACACAGGGGGCTTACACTGAAGCTTTCTTT. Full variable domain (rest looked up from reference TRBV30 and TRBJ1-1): SQTIHQWPATLVQPVGSPLSLECTVEGTSNPNLYWYRQAAGRGLQLLFYSVGIGQISSEVPQNLSASRPQDRQFILSSKKLLLSDSGFYLCAFTQGAYTEAFFGQGTRLTVV.

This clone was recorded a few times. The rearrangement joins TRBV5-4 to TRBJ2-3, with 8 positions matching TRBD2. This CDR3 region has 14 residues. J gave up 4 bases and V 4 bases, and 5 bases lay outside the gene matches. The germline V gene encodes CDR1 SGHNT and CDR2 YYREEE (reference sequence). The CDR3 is CASSREGRADTQYF. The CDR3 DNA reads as TGTGCCAGCAGCCGGGAGGGCCGGGCAGATACGCAGTATTTT.

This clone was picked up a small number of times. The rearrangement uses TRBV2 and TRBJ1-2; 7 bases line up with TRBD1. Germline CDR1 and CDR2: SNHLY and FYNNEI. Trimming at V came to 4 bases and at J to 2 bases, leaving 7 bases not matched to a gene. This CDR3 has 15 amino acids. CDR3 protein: CASSADTGANYGYTF. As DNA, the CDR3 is TGTGCCAGCAGTGCCGACACAGGGGCCAACTATGGCTACACCTTC. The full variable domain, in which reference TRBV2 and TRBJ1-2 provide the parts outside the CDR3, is EPEVTQTPSHQVTQMGQEVILRCVPISNHLYFYWYRQILGQKVEFLVSFYNNEISEKSEIFDDQFSVERPDGSNFTLKIRSTKLEDSAMYFCASSADTGANYGYTFGSGTRLTVV.

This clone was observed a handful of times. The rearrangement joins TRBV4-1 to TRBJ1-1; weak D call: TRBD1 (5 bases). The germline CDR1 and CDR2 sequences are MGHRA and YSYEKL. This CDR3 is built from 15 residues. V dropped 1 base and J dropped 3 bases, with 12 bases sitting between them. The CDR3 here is CASSQGEAGHTEAFF. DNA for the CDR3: TGCGCCAGCAGCCAAGGAGAGGCGGGGCACACTGAAGCTTTCTTT.

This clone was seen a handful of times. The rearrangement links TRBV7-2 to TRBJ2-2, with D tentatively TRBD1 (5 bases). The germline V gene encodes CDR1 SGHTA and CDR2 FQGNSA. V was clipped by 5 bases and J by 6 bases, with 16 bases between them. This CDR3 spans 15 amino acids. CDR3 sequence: CASSPVSLGAGELFF. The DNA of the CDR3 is TGTGCCAGCAGCCCAGTTAGTTTAGGGGCCGGGGAGCTGTTTTTT.

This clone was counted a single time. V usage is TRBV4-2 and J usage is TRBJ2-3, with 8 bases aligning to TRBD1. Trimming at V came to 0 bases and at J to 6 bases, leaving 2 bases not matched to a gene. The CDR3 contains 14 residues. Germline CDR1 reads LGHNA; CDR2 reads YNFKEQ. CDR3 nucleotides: TGTGCCAGCAGCCAAGAACAGGGGGAGGATACGCAGTATTTT. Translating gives CASSQEQGEDTQYF.

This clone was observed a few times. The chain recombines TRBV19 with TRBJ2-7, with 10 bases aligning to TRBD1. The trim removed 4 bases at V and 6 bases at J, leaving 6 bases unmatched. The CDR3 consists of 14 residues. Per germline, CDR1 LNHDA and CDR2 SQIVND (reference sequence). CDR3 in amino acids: CASSTGQGVSEQYF. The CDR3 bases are TGTGCCAGTAGTACAGGACAGGGGGTAAGCGAGCAGTACTTC.

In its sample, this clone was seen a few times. In nucleotides, the CDR3 is TGTGCCAGCAGCTTACAGGGGGCAGATACGCAGTATTTT. Its protein is CASSLQGADTQYF. V usage is TRBV7-9 and J usage is TRBJ2-3; 7 bases align to TRBD1. Per germline, CDR1 SEHNR and CDR2 FQNEAQ (reference sequence). CDR3 length equals 13 residues. J was trimmed by 4 bases and V by 2 bases; bases with no gene match: 0.

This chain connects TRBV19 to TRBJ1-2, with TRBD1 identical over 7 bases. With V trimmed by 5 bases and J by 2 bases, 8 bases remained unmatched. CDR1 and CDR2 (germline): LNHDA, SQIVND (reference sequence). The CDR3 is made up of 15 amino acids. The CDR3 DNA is TGTGCCAGTAGTGCCAGGGGGGTATCAAACTATGGCTACACCTTC. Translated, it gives CASSARGVSNYGYTF.

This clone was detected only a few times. The DNA of the CDR3 is TGTGCCAGCAGCTTGAGCGGGAGGGCTACAGATACGCAGTATTTT. Protein sequence: CASSLSGRATDTQYF. The chain combines TRBV11-2 with TRBJ2-3, with TRBD2 matching 10 bases. V lost 3 bases, J lost 3 bases, and 3 bases stayed unmatched. Germline loops: CDR1 SGHAT, CDR2 FQNNGV. The CDR3 has 15 amino acids.

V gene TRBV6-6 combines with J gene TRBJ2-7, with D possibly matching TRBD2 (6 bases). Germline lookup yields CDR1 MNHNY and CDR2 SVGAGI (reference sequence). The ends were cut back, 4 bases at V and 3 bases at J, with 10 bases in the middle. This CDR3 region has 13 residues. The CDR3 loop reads CASSSPGDYEQYF. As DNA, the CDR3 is TGTGCCAGCAGTTCGCCGGGGGACTACGAGCAGTACTTC.

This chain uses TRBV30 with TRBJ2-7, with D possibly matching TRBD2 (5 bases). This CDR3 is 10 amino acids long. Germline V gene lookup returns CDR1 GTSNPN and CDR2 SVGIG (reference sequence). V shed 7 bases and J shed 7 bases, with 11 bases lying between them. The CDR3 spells CASLRREQYF. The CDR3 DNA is TGTGCCTCCCTCAGGAGGGAGCAGTACTTC.

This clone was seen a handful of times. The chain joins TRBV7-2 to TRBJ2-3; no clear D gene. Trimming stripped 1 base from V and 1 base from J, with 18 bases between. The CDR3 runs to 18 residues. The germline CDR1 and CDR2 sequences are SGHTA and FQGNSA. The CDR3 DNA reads TGTGCCAGCAGCTTAGTTCGATTAGTATCCGATGGCACAGATACGCAGTATTTT. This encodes CASSLVRLVSDGTDTQYF.